Presented here are 11 T cell receptor delta chains from one specimen sequenced in a study of gamma delta lymphoproliferative disorders and STAT genes. Sequencing used genomic DNA taken from PBMCs of patients and controls. TCRdb re-called the multiplex PCR reads through CATT. The sample holds about 3,800 delta-chain clones, about 1% seen once. Sequencing was carried out using blood. These receptors all stem from a human donor in good health.

This clone was observed a handful of times. TCRdb's entry gives the protein of a much larger clone, which mismatches this DNA's translation at residue 6, likely from a read error; the protein reported here is translated from the DNA. The chain employs TRDV3 and TRDJ1; 11 positions match TRDD3. The V segment lost 4 bases and the J segment 1 base; nucleotides outside the gene matches: 17. The CDR3 sequence is 18 residues long. From germline, CDR1 is TVYSNPD and CDR2 GDNSRS (reference sequence). The CDR3 region has the DNA TGTGCCTCGGTCCCCTTTAGGCTGGGGGATACCTTCACCGATAAACTCATCTTT. As protein: CASVPFRLGDTFTDKLIF.

Remarks on this clone: A read error is likely here: a far larger clone is one base away. Other DNA sequences in the same sample also yield this CDR3. The chain carries TRDV2 and TRDJ1, with 9 bases that match TRDD3. The germline V gene encodes CDR1 GEAIGNYY and CDR2 EKD. CDR3 length: 19 amino acids. CDR3 bases: TGTGCTTGTGAGAACCTTACTGGGGGACGCCGGGGAAGGACCGATAAACTCATCTTT. This translates into CACENLTGGRRGRTDKLIF.

This clone has only a few counts. One base separates it from a far larger clone, so it is likely a read error. The identical CDR3 is also encoded by other nucleotide sequences in the sample. V and J are TRDV2 and TRDJ1; 11 bases are shared with TRDD3. CDR3 length equals 18 residues. With V trimmed by 2 bases and J by 4 bases, 14 bases remained unmatched. Germline assignment: CDR1 GEAIGNYY and CDR2 EKD. This CDR3 reads CACDNVLGDTSLSDKLIF. CDR3 DNA: TGTGCCTGTGACAATGTGCTGGGGGATACTTCTTTGAGCGATAAACTCATCTTT.

This clone occurred a few times. For this DNA, TCRdb reports the protein of a much larger clone, which diverges at residue 4, most likely from a read error; the protein presented here is translated directly from the DNA. J is TRDJ1 and V is TRDV2; 10 nucleotides match TRDD3. Germline-derived CDR1 and CDR2 are GEAIGNYY and EKD. The CDR3 loop spans 18 amino acids. The CDR3 loop reads CACNTLLGDPKNTDKLIF. The DNA for the CDR3 is TGTGCCTGTAACACCTTACTGGGGGATCCCAAAAACACCGATAAACTCATCTTT.

Only a few counts were recorded for this clone. With a far larger clone one base away, a read error is the likely cause. The chain has TRDV2 and TRDJ1, with 8 nucleotides matching TRDD3. After removal of 1 base from V and 0 bases from J, the junction contained 18 bases not matched to a gene. The germline V gene has CDR1 GEAIGNYY and CDR2 EKD. The CDR3 spans 20 residues. The CDR3: CACDTVYATGGTAYTDKLIF. The DNA for the CDR3 is TGTGCCTGTGACACGGTATACGCTACTGGGGGTACGGCGTACACCGATAAACTCATCTTT.

The table lists this clone with a few counts. TCRdb's listed protein matches a much larger clone and diverges from this DNA's translation at residue 17, likely through a read error; the protein shown comes from the DNA. This chain connects TRDV1 to TRDJ1; 11 nucleotides align to TRDD3. The CDR3 consists of 19 residues. CDR1 and CDR2 (germline): TSWWSYY, QGS. The CDR3 nucleotides are TGTGCTCTTGGGAGATATCTTCCGTGGGGGATACGCTACACCGATAAACCCATCTTT. Protein product: CALGRYLPWGIRYTDKPIF.

This clone was detected only a few times. TCRdb assigns this DNA the protein of a much larger clone, which departs from its translation at residue 15; this likely reflects a read error, and the protein shown comes from translating the DNA. The CDR3 here is CACDTITSYGGRYTNKLIF. DNA for the CDR3: TGTGCCTGTGACACGATAACTTCCTACGGGGGGAGGTACACCAATAAACTCATCTTT. V gene TRDV2 combines with J gene TRDJ1, with 8 nucleotides matching TRDD2. The length of the CDR3 is 19 residues. The germline V gene has CDR1 GEAIGNYY and CDR2 EKD.

About this clone: This likely stems from a read error, as it lies one base from a far larger clone. The chain recombines TRDV2 with TRDJ1; unclear D gene. The CDR3 contains 14 residues. CDR1 GEAIGNYY and CDR2 EKD come from the germline V gene. CDR3 in DNA: TGTGCCCGTGACACGGTACTATCGACCGATAAACTCATCTTT. It encodes CARDTVLSTDKLIF.

To note about this clone: A read error is likely here: a far larger clone is one base away. Other DNA sequences of this sample code for an identical CDR3. The chain combines TRDV1 with TRDJ1; no definite D call. CDR3 length: 15 residues. The germline gives CDR1 TSWWSYY, CDR2 QGS. V was clipped by 0 bases and J by 5 bases, with 13 bases between them. CDR3 in amino acids: CALGELVAGVDKLIF. The CDR3 DNA follows: TGTGCTCTTGGGGAACTAGTAGCGGGAGTTGATAAACTCATCTTT.

This clone was seen only a few times. This probably arose from a read error, given a far larger clone one base away. The same CDR3 arises from other DNA sequences in this sample as well. In nucleotides, the CDR3 is TGTGCCTGTGACACTGTCGGAAACTGGGGGATAGACACCGATAAACTCATCTTT. Protein product: CACDTVGNWGIDTDKLIF. The V gene is TRDV2, the J gene TRDJ1, with 11 bases aligning to TRDD3. Trimming removed 1 base from V and 0 bases from J; junction bases left unmatched: 9. This CDR3 has 18 residues. Germline V lookup: CDR1 GEAIGNYY, CDR2 EKD.

By sample fraction, this clone is large (0.1 to 1%). Other DNA variants within this sample encode the same CDR3. The rearrangement links TRDV1 to TRDJ1, with TRDD3 matching over 9 bases. Germline values: CDR1 TSWWSYY, CDR2 QGS. The CDR3 is 21 residues long. Trimming took 2 bases from V and 0 from J; bases not matched to a gene: 19. The CDR3 region has the DNA TGTGCTCTTGGGGAATCTTCCCGCTGGGGGATGCGAGAAGAGTACACCGATAAACTCATCTTT. Translating it yields CALGESSRWGMREEYTDKLIF.